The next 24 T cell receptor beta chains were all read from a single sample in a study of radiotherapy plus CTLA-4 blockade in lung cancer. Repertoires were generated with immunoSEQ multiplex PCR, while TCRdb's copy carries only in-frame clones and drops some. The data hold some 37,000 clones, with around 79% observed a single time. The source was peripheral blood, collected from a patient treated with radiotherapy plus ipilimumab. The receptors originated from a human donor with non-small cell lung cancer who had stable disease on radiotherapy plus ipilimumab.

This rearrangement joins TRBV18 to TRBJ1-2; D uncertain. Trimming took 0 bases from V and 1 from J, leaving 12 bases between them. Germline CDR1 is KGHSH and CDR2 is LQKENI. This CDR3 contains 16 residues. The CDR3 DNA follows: TGTGCCAGCTCACCACCGTCCTCACAGCGTAACTATGGCTACACCTTC. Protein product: CASSPPSSQRNYGYTF.

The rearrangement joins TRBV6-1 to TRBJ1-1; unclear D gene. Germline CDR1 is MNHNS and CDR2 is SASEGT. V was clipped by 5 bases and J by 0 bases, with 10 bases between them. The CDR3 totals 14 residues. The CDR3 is CASSTVPMNTEAFF. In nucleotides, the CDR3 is TGTGCCAGCAGTACAGTGCCCATGAACACTGAAGCTTTCTTT.

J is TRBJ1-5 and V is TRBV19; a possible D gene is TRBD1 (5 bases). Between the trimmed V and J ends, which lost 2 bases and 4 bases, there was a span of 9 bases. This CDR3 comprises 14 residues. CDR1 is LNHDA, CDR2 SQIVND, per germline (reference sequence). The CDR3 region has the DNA TGTGCCAGTAGTATAACTGGGGGGAATCAGCCCCAGCATTTT. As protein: CASSITGGNQPQHF.

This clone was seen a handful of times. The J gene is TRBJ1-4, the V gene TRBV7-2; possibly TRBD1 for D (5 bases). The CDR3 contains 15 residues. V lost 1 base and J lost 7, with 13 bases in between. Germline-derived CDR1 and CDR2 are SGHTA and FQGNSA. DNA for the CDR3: TGTGCCAGCAGCTTAGGGGGGGTTCGAGGTGAAAAACTGTTTTTT. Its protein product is CASSLGGVRGEKLFF.

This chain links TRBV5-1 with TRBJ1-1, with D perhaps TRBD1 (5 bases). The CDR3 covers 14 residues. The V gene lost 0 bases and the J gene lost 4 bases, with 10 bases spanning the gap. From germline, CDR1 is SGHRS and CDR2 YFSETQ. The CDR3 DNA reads TGCGCCAGCAGCTTGGGTATGGGGGGCACTGAAGCTTTCTTT. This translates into CASSLGMGGTEAFF.

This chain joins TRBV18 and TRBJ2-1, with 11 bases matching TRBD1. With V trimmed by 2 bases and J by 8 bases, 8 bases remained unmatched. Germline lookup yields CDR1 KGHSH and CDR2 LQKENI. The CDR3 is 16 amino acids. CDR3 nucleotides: TGTGCCAGCTCACCAGTAGGACAGGGGGCAGGGGATGAGCAGTTCTTC. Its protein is CASSPVGQGAGDEQFF.

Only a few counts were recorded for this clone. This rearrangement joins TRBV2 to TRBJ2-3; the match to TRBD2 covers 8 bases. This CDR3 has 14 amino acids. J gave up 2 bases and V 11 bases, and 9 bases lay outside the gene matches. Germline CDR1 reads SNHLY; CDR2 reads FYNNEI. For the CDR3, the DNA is TGTGCCTCCTTAAGCGGGGGCTTCACAGATACGCAGTATTTT. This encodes CASLSGGFTDTQYF.

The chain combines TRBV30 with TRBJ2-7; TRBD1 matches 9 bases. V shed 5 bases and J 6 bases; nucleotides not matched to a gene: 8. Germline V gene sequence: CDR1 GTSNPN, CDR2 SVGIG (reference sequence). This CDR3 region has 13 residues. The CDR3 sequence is CAWDRDRVREQYF. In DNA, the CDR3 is TGTGCCTGGGACCGGGACAGGGTTCGCGAGCAGTACTTC.

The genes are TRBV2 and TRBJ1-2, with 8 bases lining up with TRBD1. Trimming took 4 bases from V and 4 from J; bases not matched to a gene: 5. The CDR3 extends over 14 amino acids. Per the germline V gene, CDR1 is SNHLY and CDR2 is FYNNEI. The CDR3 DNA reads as TGTGCCAGCAGTGCCGGAACAGGGGGCTATGGCTACACCTTC. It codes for CASSAGTGGYGYTF.

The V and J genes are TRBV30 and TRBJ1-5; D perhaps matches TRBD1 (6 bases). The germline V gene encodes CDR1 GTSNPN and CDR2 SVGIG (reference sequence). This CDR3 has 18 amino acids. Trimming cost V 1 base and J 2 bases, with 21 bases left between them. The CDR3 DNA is TGTGCCTGGAGTGGTGGGAGGACAGCCTTGGGGGGCAATCAGCCCCAGCATTTT. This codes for CAWSGGRTALGGNQPQHF.

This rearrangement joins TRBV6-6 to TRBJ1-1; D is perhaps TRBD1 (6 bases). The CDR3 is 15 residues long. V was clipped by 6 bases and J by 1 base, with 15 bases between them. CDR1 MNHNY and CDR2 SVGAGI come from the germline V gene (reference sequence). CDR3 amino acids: CASSPRAGANTEAFF. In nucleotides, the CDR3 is TGTGCCAGCAGCCCCCGGGCAGGGGCGAACACTGAAGCTTTCTTT.

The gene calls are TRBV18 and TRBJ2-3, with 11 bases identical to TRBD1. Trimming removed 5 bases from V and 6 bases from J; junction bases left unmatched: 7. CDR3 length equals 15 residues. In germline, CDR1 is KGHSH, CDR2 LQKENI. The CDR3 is CASSSGQGVLDTQYF. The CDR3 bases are TGTGCCAGCTCATCGGGACAGGGGGTTTTGGATACGCAGTATTTT.

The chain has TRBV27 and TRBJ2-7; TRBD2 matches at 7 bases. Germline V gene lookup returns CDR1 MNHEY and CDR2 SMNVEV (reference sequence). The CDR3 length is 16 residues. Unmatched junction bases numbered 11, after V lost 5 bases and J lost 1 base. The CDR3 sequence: CASSPYPAGGSYEQYF. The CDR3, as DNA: TGTGCCAGCAGTCCCTACCCCGCCGGGGGGTCCTACGAGCAGTACTTC.

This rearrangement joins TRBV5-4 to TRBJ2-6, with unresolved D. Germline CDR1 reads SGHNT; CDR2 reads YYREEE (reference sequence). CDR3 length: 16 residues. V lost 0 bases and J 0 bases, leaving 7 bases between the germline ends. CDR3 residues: CASSLAASSGANVLTF. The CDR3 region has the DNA TGTGCCAGCAGCTTGGCAGCAAGCTCTGGGGCCAACGTCCTGACTTTC. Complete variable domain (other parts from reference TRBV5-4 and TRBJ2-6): ETGVTQSPTHLIKTRGQQVTLRCSSQSGHNTVSWYQQALGQGPQFIFQYYREEENGRGNFPPRFSGLQFPNYSSELNVNALELDDSALYLCASSLAASSGANVLTFGAGSRLTVL.

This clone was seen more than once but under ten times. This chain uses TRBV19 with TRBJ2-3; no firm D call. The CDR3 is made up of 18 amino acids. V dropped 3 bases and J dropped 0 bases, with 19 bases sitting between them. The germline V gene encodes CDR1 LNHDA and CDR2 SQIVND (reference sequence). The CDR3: CASSMGLFGQTSTDTQYF. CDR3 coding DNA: TGTGCCAGTAGTATGGGTCTGTTTGGTCAAACTAGCACAGATACGCAGTATTTT.

The CDR3 DNA reads as TGTGCCAGCAGTTTAGCCGGGACAGGGTACGAGCAGTACGTC. Its translation: CASSLAGTGYEQYV. V is TRBV28 and J is TRBJ2-7, with TRBD1 identical over 9 bases. Germline assignment: CDR1 MDHEN and CDR2 SYDVKM. The ends lost 2 bases at V and 4 bases at J; junction bases unmatched: 3. This CDR3 is 14 amino acids long.

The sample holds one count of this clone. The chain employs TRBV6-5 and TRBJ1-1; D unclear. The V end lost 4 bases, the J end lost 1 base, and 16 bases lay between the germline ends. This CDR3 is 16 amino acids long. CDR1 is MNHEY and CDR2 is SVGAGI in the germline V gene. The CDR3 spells CASSSTNGVGNTEAFF. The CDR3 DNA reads TGTGCCAGCAGTTCGACGAATGGGGTGGGGAACACTGAAGCTTTCTTT.

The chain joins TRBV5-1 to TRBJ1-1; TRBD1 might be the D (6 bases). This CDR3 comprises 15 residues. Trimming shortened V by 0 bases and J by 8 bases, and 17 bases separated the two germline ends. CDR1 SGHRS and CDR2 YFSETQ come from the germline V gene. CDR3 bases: TGCGCCAGCAGCTTGGAAGGCCGACAGGATAAAGAAGCTTTCTTT. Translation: CASSLEGRQDKEAFF.

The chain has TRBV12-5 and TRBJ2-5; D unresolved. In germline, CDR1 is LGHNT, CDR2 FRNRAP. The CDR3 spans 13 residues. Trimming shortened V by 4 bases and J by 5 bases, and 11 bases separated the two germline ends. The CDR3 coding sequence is TGTGCTAGTGGTTCCGACGGCTCTGAGACCCAGTACTTC. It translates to CASGSDGSETQYF.

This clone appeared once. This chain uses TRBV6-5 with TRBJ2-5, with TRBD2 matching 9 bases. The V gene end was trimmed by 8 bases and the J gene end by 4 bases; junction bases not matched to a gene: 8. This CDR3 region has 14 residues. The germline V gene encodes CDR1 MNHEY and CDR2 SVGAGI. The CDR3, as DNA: TGTGCCAGCGCCCCCCTAGCGGGGAGAGAGACCCAGTACTTC. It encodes CASAPLAGRETQYF.

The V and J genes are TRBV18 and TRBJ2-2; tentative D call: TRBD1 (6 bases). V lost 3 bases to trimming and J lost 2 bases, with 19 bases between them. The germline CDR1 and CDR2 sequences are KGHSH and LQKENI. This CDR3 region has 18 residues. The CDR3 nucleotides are TGTGCCAGCTCACCTGTACAAAACCTCAGGGGAAACACCGGGGAGCTGTTTTTT. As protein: CASSPVQNLRGNTGELFF.

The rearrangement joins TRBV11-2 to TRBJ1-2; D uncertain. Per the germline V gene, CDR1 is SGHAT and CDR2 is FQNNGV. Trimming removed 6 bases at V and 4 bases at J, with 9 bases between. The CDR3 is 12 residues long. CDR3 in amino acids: CASRVTSYGYTF. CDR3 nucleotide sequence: TGTGCCAGCAGGGTCACGAGCTATGGCTACACCTTC.

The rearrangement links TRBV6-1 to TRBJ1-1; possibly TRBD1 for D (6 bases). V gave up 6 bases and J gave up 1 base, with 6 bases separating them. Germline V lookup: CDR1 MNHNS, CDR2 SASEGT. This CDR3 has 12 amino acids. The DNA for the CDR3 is TGTGCCAGCAGGGGACAGAACACTGAAGCTTTCTTT. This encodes CASRGQNTEAFF.

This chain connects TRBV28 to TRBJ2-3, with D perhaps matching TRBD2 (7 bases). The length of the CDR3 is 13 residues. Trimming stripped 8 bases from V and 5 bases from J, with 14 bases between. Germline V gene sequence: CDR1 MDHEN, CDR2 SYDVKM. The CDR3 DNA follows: TGTGCCAGCGGGGGGGCTAGGAGAGATACGCAGTATTTT. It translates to CASGGARRDTQYF.